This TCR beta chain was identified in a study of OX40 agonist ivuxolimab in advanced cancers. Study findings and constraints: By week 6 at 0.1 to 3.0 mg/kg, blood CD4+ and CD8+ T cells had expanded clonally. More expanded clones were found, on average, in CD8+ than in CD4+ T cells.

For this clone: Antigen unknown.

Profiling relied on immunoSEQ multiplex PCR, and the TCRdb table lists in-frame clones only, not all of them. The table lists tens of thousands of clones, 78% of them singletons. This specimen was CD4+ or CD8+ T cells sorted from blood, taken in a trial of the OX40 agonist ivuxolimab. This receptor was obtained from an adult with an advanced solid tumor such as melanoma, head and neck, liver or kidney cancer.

CDR3 DNA sequence: TGTGCCAGCTCACGGGGACAGGGGGTTCAGCCCCAGCATTTT. Encoded protein: CASSRGQGVQPQHF. The gene calls are TRBV18 and TRBJ1-5; 11 bases line up with TRBD1. With 4 bases clipped from V and 6 bases from J, the junction kept 2 bases outside the gene matches. The CDR3 has 14 residues. CDR1 is KGHSH, CDR2 LQKENI, per germline.